The clone carrying this T cell receptor (beta chain) was counted many times. Its antigen is not known. The read finishes 3 residues shy of the CDR3 end, and the germline J gene is used to complete it. Sequencing used immunoSEQ multiplex PCR; TCRdb keeps in-frame clones, though not all of them. The sample holds about 35,000 clones, and no clone turns up only once. This entry comes from a study of T cell clonality in common variable immunodeficiency. Overall study findings and caveats: In common variable immunodeficiency, TCR beta chains reportedly carried fewer deletions and N-nucleotide insertions.

This CDR3 comprises 13 residues. Material: peripheral blood mononuclear cells. The chain links TRBV12-3 or TRBV12-4 to TRBJ1-2, with TRBD1 as a possible D gene (5 bases). The source is a person aged 18-69 years in good health. CDR3 DNA (partial): TGTGCCAGCAGTTTTCGGGGGGACGACGGC. This translates into CASSFRGDDG. The entire CDR3 protein is CASSFRGDDGYTF.